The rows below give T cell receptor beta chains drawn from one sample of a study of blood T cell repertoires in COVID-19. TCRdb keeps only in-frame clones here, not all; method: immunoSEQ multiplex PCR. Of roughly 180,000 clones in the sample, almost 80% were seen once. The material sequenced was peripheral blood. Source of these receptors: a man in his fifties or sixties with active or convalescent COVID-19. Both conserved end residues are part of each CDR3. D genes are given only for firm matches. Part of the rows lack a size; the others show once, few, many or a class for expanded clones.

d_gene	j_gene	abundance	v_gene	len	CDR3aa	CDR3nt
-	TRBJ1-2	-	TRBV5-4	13	CASSSRAFYGYTF	TGTGCCAGCAGCTCGAGGGCGTTCTATGGCTACACCTTC
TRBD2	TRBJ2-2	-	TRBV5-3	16	CARSLGLAGATGELFF	TGTGCCAGAAGCTTGGGCCTAGCGGGAGCCACCGGGGAGCTGTTTTTT
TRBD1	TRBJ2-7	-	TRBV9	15	CASSPLEGAPHEQYF	TGTGCCAGCAGCCCCCTCGAGGGGGCTCCCCACGAGCAGTACTTC
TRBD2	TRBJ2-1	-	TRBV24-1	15	CATSTSGSAYNEQFF	TGTGCCACTTCGACTAGCGGGAGCGCGTACAATGAGCAGTTCTTC
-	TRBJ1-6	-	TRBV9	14	CASSVGVGVSPLHF	TGTGCCAGCAGCGTAGGGGTCGGGGTCTCACCCCTCCACTTT
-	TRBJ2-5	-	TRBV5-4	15	CASSLSTARQETQYF	TGTGCCAGCAGCTTGAGTACAGCCAGACAAGAGACCCAGTACTTC
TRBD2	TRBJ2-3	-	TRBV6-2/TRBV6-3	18	CASSYVASGSSLADTQYF	TGTGCCAGCAGTTACGTGGCTAGCGGGAGTAGCCTGGCAGATACGCAGTATTTT
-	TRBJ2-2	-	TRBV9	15	CASSGETDRTGELFF	TGTGCCAGCAGCGGCGAAACCGACAGGACCGGGGAGCTGTTTTTT
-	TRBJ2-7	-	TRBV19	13	CASKLRDSYEQYF	TGTGCCAGTAAACTACGTGATTCCTACGAGCAGTACTTC
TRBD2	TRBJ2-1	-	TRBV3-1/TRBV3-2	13	CASSLSGSYEQFF	TGTGCCAGCAGCCTTAGCGGGAGCTATGAGCAGTTCTTC
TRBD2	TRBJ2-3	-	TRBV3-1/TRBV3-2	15	CASSWTSGGTDTQYF	TGTGCCAGCAGCTGGACTAGCGGAGGCACAGATACGCAGTATTTT
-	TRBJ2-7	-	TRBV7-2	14	CASSFRGDSYEQYF	TGTGCCAGCAGCTTCAGGGGAGACTCCTACGAGCAGTACTTC
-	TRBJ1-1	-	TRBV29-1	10	CSVETGEAFF	TGCAGCGTTGAAACCGGTGAAGCTTTCTTT
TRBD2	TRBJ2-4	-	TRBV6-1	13	CASSDGGVDIQYF	TGTGCCAGCAGTGACGGGGGGGTAGACATTCAGTACTTC
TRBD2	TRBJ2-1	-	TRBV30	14	CAWNPLAGVWEQFF	TGTGCCTGGAACCCTCTAGCGGGAGTATGGGAGCAGTTCTTC
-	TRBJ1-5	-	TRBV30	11	CAWGVGEPQHF	TGTGCCTGGGGGGTGGGAGAGCCCCAGCATTTT
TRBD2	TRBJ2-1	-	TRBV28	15	CASSLAGLADNEQFF	TGTGCCAGCAGTTTAGCGGGACTAGCGGACAATGAGCAGTTCTTC
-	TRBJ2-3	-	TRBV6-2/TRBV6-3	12	CASSQQRDTQYF	TGTGCCAGCAGTCAACAGCGGGATACGCAGTATTTT
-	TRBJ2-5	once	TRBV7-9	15	CASSAIRTDQETQYF	TGTGCCAGCAGCGCAATCCGAACAGATCAAGAGACCCAGTACTTC
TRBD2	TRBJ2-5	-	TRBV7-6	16	CASSPQTSGRGETQYF	TGTGCCAGCAGCCCCCAGACTAGCGGGAGAGGGGAGACCCAGTACTTC
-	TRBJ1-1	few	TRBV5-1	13	CASSFEGRTEAFF	TGCGCCAGCAGCTTTGAGGGGAGGACTGAAGCTTTCTTT
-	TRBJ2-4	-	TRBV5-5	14	CASSLGPLKNIQYF	TGTGCCAGCAGCCTGGGACCACTAAAAAACATTCAGTACTTC
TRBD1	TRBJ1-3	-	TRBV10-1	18	CASSPGTGALDSGNTIYF	TGCGCCAGCAGTCCCGGGACAGGGGCCCTGGACTCTGGAAACACCATATATTTT
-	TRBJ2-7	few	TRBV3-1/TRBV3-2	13	CASRAQGSYEQYF	TGTGCCAGCAGGGCGCAGGGGTCCTACGAGCAGTACTTC
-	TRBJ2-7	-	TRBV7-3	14	CASSPQGRVGEQYF	TGTGCCAGCAGCCCCCAGGGTAGGGTAGGGGAGCAGTACTTC
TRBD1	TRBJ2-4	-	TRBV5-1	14	CASSSTGAKNIQYF	TGCGCCAGCAGCTCGACAGGGGCCAAAAACATTCAGTACTTC
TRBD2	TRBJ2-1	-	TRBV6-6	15	CASSSGTTSYNEQFF	TGTGCCAGCAGCTCCGGGACTACCTCCTACAATGAGCAGTTCTTC
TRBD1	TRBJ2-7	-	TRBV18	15	CASSPIQGATYEQYF	TGTGCCAGCTCACCCATCCAGGGGGCTACCTACGAGCAGTACTTC
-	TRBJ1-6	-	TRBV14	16	CASSQAGASYNSPLHF	TGTGCCAGCAGCCAAGCTGGGGCCTCCTATAATTCACCCCTCCACTTT
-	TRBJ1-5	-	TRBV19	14	CASIEGGGRQPQHF	TGTGCCAGTATCGAGGGGGGGGGCCGACAGCCCCAGCATTTT
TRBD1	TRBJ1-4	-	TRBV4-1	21	CASSQGFRGQGVRKRNEKLFF	TGCGCCAGCAGCCAAGGTTTTCGGGGACAGGGTGTTCGGAAACGAAATGAAAAACTGTTTTTT
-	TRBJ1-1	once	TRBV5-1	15	CASSLVQGGGTEAFF	TGCGCCAGCAGCTTGGTTCAGGGCGGGGGCACTGAAGCTTTCTTT
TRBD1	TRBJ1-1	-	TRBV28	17	CASSTRTGGAWRTEAFF	TGTGCCAGCAGTACCCGGACAGGGGGCGCTTGGAGAACTGAAGCTTTCTTT
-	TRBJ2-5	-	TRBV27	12	CASSSLQETQYF	TGTGCCAGCAGTTCCCTCCAAGAGACCCAGTACTTC
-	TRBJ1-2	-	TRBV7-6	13	CASSLGQGGGYTF	TGTGCCAGCAGCTTAGGGCAGGGCGGCGGCTACACCTTC
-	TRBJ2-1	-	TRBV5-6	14	CASSLFGWDNEQFF	TGTGCCAGCAGCCTGTTCGGGTGGGACAATGAGCAGTTCTTC
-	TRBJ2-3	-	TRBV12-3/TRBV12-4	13	CASTSFSTDTQYF	TGTGCCAGCACCTCCTTCAGCACAGATACGCAGTATTTT
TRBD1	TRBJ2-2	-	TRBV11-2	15	CASSAGTGGTGELFF	TGTGCCAGCAGCGCCGGGACAGGGGGCACCGGGGAGCTGTTTTTT
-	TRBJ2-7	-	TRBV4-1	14	CASSQGQGYYEQYF	TGCGCCAGCAGCCAAGGGCAGGGATACTACGAGCAGTACTTC
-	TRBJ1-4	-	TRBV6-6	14	CASSRFTANEKLFF	TGTGCCAGCTCCCGATTTACGGCTAATGAAAAACTGTTTTTT
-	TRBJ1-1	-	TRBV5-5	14	CASSRDSANTEAFF	TGTGCCAGCAGCCGGGACTCAGCGAACACTGAAGCTTTCTTT
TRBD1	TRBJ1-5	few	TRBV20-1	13	CSASGQGRQPQHF	TGCAGTGCTAGTGGACAGGGTCGCCAGCCCCAGCATTTT
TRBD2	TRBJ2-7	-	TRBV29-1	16	CSVVTSGGISSYEQYF	TGCAGCGTTGTAACTAGCGGGGGAATAAGCTCCTACGAGCAGTACTTC
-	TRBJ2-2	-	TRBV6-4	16	CASSARAPSGTGELFF	TGTGCCAGCAGTGCCAGGGCCCCTAGTGGAACCGGGGAGCTGTTTTTT
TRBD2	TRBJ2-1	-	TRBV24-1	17	CATSGAPGEREGNEQFF	TGTGCCACCAGCGGGGCCCCCGGGGAGCGGGAGGGAAATGAGCAGTTCTTC
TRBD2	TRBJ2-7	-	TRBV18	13	CASSVSGGNEQYF	TGTGCCAGCTCAGTCAGCGGGGGTAACGAGCAGTACTTC
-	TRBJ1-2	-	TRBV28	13	CASSLQGPHGYTF	TGTGCCAGCAGCCTACAGGGTCCCCATGGCTACACCTTC
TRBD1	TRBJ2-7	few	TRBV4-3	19	CASSLGQGLLAGLDYEQYF	TGCGCCAGCAGCCTCGGACAGGGGTTGTTAGCGGGCCTCGACTACGAGCAGTACTTC
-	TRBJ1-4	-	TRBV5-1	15	CASSSDRSPDEKLFF	TGCGCCAGCAGCTCCGACAGGTCCCCGGATGAAAAACTGTTTTTT
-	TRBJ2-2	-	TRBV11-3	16	CASSLGLAIGTGELFF	TGTGCCAGCAGCTTAGGCCTAGCCATTGGCACCGGGGAGCTGTTTTTT
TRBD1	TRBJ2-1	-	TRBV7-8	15	CASSLLGQGNNEQFF	TGTGCCAGCAGCCTTTTGGGACAGGGGAACAATGAGCAGTTCTTC
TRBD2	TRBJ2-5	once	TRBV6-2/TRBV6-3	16	CASSHALAGVGETQYF	TGTGCCAGCAGTCATGCTTTAGCGGGCGTGGGGGAGACCCAGTACTTC
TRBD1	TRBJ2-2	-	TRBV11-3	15	CASSLVGTGDGELFF	TGTGCCAGCAGCTTAGTGGGGACAGGGGACGGGGAGCTGTTTTTT
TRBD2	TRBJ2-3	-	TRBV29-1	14	CSVLGSGRRDTQYF	TGCAGCGTTCTAGGTAGCGGGAGAAGGGATACGCAGTATTTT
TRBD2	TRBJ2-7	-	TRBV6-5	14	CASRRTSGTYEQYF	TGTGCCAGCAGGAGGACTAGCGGTACCTACGAGCAGTACTTC